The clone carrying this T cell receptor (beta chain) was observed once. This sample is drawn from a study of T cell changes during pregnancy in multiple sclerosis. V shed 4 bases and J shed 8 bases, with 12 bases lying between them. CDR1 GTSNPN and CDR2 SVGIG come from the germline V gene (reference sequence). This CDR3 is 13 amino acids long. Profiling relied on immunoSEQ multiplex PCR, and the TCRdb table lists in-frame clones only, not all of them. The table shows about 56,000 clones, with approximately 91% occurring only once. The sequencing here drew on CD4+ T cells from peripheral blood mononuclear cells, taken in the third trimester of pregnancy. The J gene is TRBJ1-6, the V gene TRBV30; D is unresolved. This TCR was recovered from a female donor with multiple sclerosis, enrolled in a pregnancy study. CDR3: CAWTRPDDSPLHF. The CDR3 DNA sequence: TGTGCCTGGACTAGGCCCGATGATTCACCCCTCCACTTT.